This T cell receptor beta chain was profiled in a study of blood T cell repertoires in COVID-19. Study as a whole: Whether acute or convalescent, the COVID-19 samples came from the United States, Italy and Spain.

Only a few counts were recorded for this clone. V lost 6 bases to trimming and J lost 0 bases, with 13 bases between them. This CDR3 is built from 14 residues. Germline loops: CDR1 SQVTM, CDR2 ANQGSEA. In the source study's methods: Nucleated cell counts were estimated from reference gene primer amplification. The data were produced by immunoSEQ multiplex PCR, yet TCRdb's version contains in-frame clones alone and is incomplete. V, J and clone size were drawn from that table, and D and trimming were deduced from the DNA. The sample records 45,000 or so clones, more than 70% being singletons. The receptor was derived from a human donor in a cohort sampled during active COVID-19. Sample: peripheral blood. The gene calls are TRBV29-1 and TRBJ2-3, with a possible D match to TRBD1 (5 bases). The CDR3 spells CSVRPGASTDTQYF. For the CDR3, the DNA is TGCAGCGTGAGGCCTGGGGCCAGCACAGATACGCAGTATTTT.